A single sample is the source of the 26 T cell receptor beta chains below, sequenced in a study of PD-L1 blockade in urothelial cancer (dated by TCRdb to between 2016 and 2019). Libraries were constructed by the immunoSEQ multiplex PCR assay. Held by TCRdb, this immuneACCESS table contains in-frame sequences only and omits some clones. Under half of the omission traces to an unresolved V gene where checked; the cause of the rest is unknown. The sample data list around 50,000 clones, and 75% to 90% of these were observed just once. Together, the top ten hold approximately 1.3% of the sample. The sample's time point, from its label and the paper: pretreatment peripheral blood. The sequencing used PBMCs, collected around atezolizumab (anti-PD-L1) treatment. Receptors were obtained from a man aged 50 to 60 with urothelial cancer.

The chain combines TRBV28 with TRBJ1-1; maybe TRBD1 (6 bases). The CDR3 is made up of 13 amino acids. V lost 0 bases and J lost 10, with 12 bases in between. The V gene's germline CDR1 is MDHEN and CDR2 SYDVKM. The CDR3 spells CASSLWVGGAAFF. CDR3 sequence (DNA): TGTGCCAGCAGTTTATGGGTCGGGGGGGCAGCTTTCTTT.

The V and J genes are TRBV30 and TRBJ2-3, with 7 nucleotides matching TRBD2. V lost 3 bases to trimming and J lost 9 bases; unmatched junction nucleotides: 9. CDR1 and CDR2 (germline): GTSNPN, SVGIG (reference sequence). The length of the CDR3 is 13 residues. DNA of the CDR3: TGTGCCTGGAGAAGCGGGGATTTCGGAACGCAGTATTTT. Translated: CAWRSGDFGTQYF.

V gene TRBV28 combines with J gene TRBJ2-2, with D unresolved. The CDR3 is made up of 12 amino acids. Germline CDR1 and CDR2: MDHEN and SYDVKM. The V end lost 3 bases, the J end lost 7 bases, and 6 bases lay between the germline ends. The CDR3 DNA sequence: TGTGCCAGCAGTTTGAGGCGCGGGGAGCTGTTTTTT. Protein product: CASSLRRGELFF.

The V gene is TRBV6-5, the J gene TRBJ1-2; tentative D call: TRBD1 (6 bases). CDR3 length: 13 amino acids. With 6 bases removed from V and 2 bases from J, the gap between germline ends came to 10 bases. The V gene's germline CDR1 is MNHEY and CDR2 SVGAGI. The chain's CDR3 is CASSRQENYGYTF. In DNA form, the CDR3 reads TGTGCCAGCAGCCGACAGGAGAACTATGGCTACACCTTC.

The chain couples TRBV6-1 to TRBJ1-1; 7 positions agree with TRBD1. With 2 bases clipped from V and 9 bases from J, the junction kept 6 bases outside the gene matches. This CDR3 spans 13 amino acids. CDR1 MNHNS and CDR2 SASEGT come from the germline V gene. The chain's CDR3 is CASSERLGQKAFF. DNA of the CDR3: TGTGCCAGCAGTGAACGGTTGGGACAGAAAGCTTTCTTT.

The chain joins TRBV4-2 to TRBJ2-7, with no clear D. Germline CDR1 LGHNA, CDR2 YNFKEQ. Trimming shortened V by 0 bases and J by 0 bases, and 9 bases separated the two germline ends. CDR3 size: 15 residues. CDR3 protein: CASSQDPSISYEQYF. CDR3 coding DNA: TGTGCCAGCAGCCAAGATCCTAGTATCTCCTACGAGCAGTACTTC.

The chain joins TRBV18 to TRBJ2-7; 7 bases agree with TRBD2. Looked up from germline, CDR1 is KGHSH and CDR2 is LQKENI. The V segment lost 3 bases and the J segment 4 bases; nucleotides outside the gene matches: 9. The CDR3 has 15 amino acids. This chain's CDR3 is CASSPQGLPLYEQYF. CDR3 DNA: TGTGCCAGCTCACCCCAGGGACTACCTCTGTACGAGCAGTACTTC.

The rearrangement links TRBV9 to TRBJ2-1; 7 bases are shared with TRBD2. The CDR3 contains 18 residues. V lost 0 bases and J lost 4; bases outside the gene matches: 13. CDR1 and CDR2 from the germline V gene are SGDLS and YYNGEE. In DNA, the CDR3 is TGTGCCAGCAGCGTAGTTGGCATTGGGGGGGGGAAGTACAATGAGCAGTTCTTC. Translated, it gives CASSVVGIGGGKYNEQFF.

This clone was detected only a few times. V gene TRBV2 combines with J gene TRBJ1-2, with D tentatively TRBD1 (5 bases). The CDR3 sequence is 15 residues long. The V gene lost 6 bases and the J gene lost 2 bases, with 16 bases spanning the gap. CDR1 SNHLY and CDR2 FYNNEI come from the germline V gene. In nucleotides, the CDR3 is TGTGCCAGCAGGAACCCGGGACTCAAGAACTATGGCTACACCTTC. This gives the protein CASRNPGLKNYGYTF.

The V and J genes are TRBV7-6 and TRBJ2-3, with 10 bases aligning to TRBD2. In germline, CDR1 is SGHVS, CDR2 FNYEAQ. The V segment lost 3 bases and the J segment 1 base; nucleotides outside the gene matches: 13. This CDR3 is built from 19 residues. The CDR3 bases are TGTGCCAGCAGCTTTATGGTGGCAACCGGGACTAGCGGCACAGATACGCAGTATTTT. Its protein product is CASSFMVATGTSGTDTQYF. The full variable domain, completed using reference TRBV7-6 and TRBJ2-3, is GAGVSQSPRYKVTKRGQDVALRCDPISGHVSLYWYRQALGQGPEFLTYFNYEAQQDKSGLPNDRFSAERPEGSISTLTIQRTEQRDSAMYRCASSFMVATGTSGTDTQYFGPGTRLTVL.

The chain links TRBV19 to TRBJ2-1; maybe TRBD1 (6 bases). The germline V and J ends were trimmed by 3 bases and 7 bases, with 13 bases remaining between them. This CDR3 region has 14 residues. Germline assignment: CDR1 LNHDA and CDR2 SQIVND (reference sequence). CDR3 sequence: CASSILAGENEQFF. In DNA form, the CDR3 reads TGTGCCAGTAGTATCCTGGCAGGGGAAAATGAGCAGTTCTTC.

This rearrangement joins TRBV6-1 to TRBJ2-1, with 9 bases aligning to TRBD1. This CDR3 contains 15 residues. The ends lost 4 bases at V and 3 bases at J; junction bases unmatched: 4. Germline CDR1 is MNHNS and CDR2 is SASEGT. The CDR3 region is CASSAQTGGYNEQFF. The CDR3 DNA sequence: TGTGCCAGCAGTGCCCAGACAGGGGGCTACAATGAGCAGTTCTTC.

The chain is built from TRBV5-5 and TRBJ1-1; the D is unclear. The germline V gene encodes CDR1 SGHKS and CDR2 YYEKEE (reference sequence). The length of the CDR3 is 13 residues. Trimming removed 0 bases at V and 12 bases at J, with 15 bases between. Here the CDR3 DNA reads TGTGCCAGCAGCTTGGAGTCTGAGGCCATGCCTTTCTTT. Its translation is CASSLESEAMPFF.

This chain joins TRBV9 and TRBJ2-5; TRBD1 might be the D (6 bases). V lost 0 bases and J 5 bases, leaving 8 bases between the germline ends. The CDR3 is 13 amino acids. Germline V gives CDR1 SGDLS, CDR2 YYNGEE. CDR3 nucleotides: TGTGCCAGCAGCGTAGACAGGGAGGAGACCCAGTACTTC. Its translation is CASSVDREETQYF.

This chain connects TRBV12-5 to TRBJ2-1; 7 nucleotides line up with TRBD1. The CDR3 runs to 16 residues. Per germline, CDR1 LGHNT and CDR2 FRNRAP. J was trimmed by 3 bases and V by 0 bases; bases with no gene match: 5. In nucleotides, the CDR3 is TGTGCTAGTGGTTTGGTACAGGGGAATTTCTACAATGAGCAGTTCTTC. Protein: CASGLVQGNFYNEQFF. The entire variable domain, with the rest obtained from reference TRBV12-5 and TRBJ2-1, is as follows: DARVTQTPRHKVTEMGQEVTMRCQPILGHNTVFWYRQTMMQGLELLAYFRNRAPLDDSGMPKDRFSAEMPDATLATLKIQPSEPRDSAVYFCASGLVQGNFYNEQFFGPGTRLTVL.

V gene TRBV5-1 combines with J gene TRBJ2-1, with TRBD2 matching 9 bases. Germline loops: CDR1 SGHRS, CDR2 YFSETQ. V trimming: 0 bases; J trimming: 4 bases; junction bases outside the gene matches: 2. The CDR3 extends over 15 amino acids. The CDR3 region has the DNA TGCGCCAGCAGCTTGGAGGCGGGGGGGTACAATGAGCAGTTCTTC. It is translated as CASSLEAGGYNEQFF. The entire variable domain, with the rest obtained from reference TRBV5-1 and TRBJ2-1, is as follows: KAGVTQTPRYLIKTRGQQVTLSCSPISGHRSVSWYQQTPGQGLQFLFEYFSETQRNKGNFPGRFSGRQFSNSRSEMNVSTLELGDSALYLCASSLEAGGYNEQFFGPGTRLTVL.

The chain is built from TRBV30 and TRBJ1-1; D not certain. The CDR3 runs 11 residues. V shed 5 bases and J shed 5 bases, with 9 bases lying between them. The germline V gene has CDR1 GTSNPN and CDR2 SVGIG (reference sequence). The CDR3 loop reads CAWWRGTEAFF. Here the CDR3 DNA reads TGTGCCTGGTGGCGGGGAACTGAAGCTTTCTTT.

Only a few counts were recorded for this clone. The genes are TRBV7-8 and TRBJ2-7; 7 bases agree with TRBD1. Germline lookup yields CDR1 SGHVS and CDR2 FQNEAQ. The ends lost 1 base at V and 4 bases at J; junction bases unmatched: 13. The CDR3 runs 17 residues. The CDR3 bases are TGTGCCAGCAGCTTAGAGACCGGGACAGTGCGTACGTACGAGCAGTACTTC. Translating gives CASSLETGTVRTYEQYF.

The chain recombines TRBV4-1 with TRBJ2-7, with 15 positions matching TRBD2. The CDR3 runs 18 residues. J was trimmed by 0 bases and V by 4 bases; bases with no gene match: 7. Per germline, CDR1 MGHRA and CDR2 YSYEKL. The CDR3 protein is CASSPHGTSGGTSYEQYF. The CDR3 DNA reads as TGCGCCAGCAGCCCTCACGGGACTAGCGGGGGGACCTCCTACGAGCAGTACTTC.

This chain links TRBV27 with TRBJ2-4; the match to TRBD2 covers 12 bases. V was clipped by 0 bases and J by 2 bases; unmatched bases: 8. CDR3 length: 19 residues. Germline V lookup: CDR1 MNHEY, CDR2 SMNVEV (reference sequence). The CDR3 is CASSLSLILAGGSKNIQYF. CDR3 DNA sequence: TGTGCCAGCAGTTTATCCCTCATCCTAGCGGGAGGGTCCAAAAACATTCAGTACTTC.

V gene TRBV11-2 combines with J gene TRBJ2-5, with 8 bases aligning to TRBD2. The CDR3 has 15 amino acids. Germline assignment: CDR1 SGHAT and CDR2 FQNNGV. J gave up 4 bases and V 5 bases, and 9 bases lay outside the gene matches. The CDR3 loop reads CASSPPAGVVETQYF. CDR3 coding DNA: TGTGCCAGCAGCCCCCCAGCGGGAGTTGTAGAGACCCAGTACTTC.

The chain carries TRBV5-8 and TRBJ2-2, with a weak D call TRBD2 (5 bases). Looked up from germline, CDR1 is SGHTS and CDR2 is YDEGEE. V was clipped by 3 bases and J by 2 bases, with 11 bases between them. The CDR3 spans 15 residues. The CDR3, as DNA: TGTGCCAGCAGCTCGGAACGGGGAAACACCGGGGAGCTGTTTTTT. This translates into CASSSERGNTGELFF.

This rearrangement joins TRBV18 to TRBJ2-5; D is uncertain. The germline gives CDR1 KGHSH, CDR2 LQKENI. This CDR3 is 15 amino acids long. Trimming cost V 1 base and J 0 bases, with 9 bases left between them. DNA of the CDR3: TGTGCCAGCTCACCACTGAGTAACTACCAAGAGACCCAGTACTTC. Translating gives CASSPLSNYQETQYF. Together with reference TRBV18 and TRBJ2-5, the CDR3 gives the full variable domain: NAGVMQNPRHLVRRRGQEARLRCSPMKGHSHVYWYRQLPEEGLKFMVYLQKENIIDESGMPKERFSAEFPKEGPSILRIQQVVRGDSAAYFCASSPLSNYQETQYFGPGTRLLVL.

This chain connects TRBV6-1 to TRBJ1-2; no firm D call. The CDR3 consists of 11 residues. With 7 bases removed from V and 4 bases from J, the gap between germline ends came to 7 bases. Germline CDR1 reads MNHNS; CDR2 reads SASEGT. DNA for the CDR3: TGTGCCAGCACTGCAGGCTATGGCTACACCTTC. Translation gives CASTAGYGYTF.

CDR3: CARGFPGQGQSGELFF. CDR3 sequence (DNA): TGTGCCAGAGGATTCCCGGGACAGGGACAGTCCGGGGAGCTGTTTTTT. This chain joins TRBV2 and TRBJ2-2; 9 bases are shared with TRBD1. Germline V gene data show CDR1 as SNHLY and CDR2 as FYNNEI. V shed 9 bases and J 6 bases; nucleotides not matched to a gene: 14. This CDR3 is 16 amino acids long.

This chain's CDR3 is CASSDRGYGYTF. Written as DNA, the CDR3 is TGTGCCAGCAGCGACAGGGGGTATGGCTACACCTTC. The chain combines TRBV14 with TRBJ1-2; TRBD1 matches at 9 bases. Germline CDR1 SGHDN, CDR2 FVKESK. The CDR3 totals 12 residues. V lost 5 bases to trimming and J lost 5 bases; unmatched junction nucleotides: 0.